This TCR beta chain was documented in a study of blood T cells in healthy people across ages. Notes on the study in general: Donor CMV status was unknown, possibly confounding expanded clonotype changes.

Researchers report isolating at least 6.5 million PBMCs per sample. The second PCR ran roughly 6 to 12 cycles with a sample-barcoded 5' primer and J-beta primers. Every cDNA molecule carried a tag from a template-switch adaptor bearing 12 random nucleotides. TCRdb re-called the 5' RACE reads with MiXCR, one entry per CDR3 protein. The sample contains over 1,500,000 distinct CDR3 sequences, about two fifths of which appear only once. Trimming shortened V by 6 bases and J by 6 bases, and 18 bases separated the two germline ends. Germline V lookup: CDR1 SGHTA, CDR2 FQGNSA. The CDR3 consists of 15 residues. This clonotype was found once. The target antigen is unknown.

The sequence came from a human donor in good health. Sequencing was performed on blood. V gene TRBV7-2 combines with J gene TRBJ1-5, with D tentatively TRBD1 (5 bases). CDR3 nucleotide sequence: TGTGCCAGCAGTCGGGACTTCGGTGTAAGTCAGCCCCAGCATTTT. Protein product: CASSRDFGVSQPQHF. Full variable domain (remainder filled in from reference TRBV7-2 and TRBJ1-5): GAGVSQSPSNKVTEKGKDVELRCDPISGHTALYWYRQSLGQGLEFLIYFQGNSAPDKSGLPSDRFSAERTGGSVSTLTIQRTQQEDSAVYLCASSRDFGVSQPQHFGDGTRLSIL.